Described below is a single TCR beta chain sequence and its context. What it binds is unknown. This record comes from a study of cytomegalovirus exposure and HLA in healthy donors. Study-wide findings and caveats: It was shown in a later analysis that HLA-associated TCR beta chains were more clonally expanded than other, equally common chains.

Unrecorded immune exposures were likely, despite nominal health at sampling. The junction had 3 bases not matched to a gene; V was cut back by 7 bases and J by 3 bases. The CDR3 loop spans 13 amino acids. Per the germline V gene, CDR1 is SQVTM and CDR2 is ANQGSEA. The PCR had 60 Vbeta and 13 Jbeta primers. Authors' analysis steps: In a later analysis, the count reached roughly 80 million unique TCR beta chains, with approximately 11 million shared. Generated by immunoSEQ multiplex PCR, the TCRdb table keeps only in-frame clones and is missing some. V and J calls and clone size follow that table, whereas D and trimming were derived from the DNA. The sample contains about 140,000 clones, more than 70% of which appear only once.

Sequencing was done on a sample of PBMCs. The receptor was isolated from a man in his forties in good health and CMV-seronegative. The V and J genes are TRBV29-1 and TRBJ2-2; TRBD1 matches at 9 bases. The CDR3 here is CSGGDRDTGELFF. The CDR3 bases are TGCAGCGGGGGGGACAGGGACACCGGGGAGCTGTTTTTT.